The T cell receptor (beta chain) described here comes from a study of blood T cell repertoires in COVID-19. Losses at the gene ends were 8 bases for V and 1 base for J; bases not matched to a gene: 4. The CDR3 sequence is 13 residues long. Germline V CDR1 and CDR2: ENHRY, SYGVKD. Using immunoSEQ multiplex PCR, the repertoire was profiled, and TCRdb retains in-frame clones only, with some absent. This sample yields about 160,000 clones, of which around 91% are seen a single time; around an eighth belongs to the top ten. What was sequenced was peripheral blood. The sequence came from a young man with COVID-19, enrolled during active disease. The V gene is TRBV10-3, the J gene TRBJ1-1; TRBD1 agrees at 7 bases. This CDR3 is CAIVRGANTEAFF. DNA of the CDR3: TGTGCCATCGTCAGGGGGGCGAACACTGAAGCTTTCTTT.